These 29 T cell receptor beta chains originate from one sample sequenced in a study of T cell changes during pregnancy in multiple sclerosis. The assay was immunoSEQ multiplex PCR, and TCRdb's table has in-frame clones only and misses some. The sample has about 17,000 clones; 88% are singletons. The sequencing used CD8+ T cells from peripheral blood mononuclear cells, collected after pregnancy. The receptors derive from a female donor in good health, enrolled as a control in a pregnancy study.

The rearrangement links TRBV27 to TRBJ1-1, with D tentatively TRBD1 (6 bases). The CDR3 is 13 residues long. The germline gives CDR1 MNHEY, CDR2 SMNVEV (reference sequence). Trimming shortened V by 10 bases and J by 0 bases, and 12 bases separated the two germline ends. Here the CDR3 DNA reads TGTGCCACCTGGACAGTAATGAACACTGAAGCTTTCTTT. It is translated as CATWTVMNTEAFF.

On this clone: One end of the junction fails to match germline, which may point to a read error. The chain combines TRBV11-3 with TRBJ1-1, with 10 bases identical to TRBD1. CDR3 length: 13 residues. The germline CDR1 and CDR2 sequences are SGHNT and YENEEA. Here the CDR3 reads CASSPTGGTEAFF. The DNA for the CDR3 is TGTGCCAGCAGCCCGACAGGGGGCACTGAAGCCTTCTTT.

J is TRBJ2-3 and V is TRBV7-9; possible D gene TRBD2, 6 bases. Germline lookup yields CDR1 SEHNR and CDR2 FQNEAQ (reference sequence). Trimming took off 5 bases at V and 0 bases at J, with 18 bases between the two ends. This CDR3 contains 17 residues. This chain's CDR3 is CASSPLRGNASTDTQYF. The CDR3 region has the DNA TGTGCCAGCAGCCCTCTCCGCGGGAATGCTAGCACAGATACGCAGTATTTT.

The rearrangement joins TRBV7-9 to TRBJ2-7; D is unresolved. Germline CDR1 and CDR2: SEHNR and FQNEAQ (reference sequence). The V gene lost 4 bases and the J gene lost 2 bases, with 15 bases spanning the gap. The CDR3 totals 15 residues. CDR3 residues: CASSSDIPSAYEQYF. The CDR3 DNA reads TGTGCCAGCAGCTCAGACATACCATCAGCCTACGAGCAGTACTTC. The full variable domain, its missing parts supplied by reference TRBV7-9 and TRBJ2-7, is DTGVSQNPRHKITKRGQNVTFRCDPISEHNRLYWYRQTLGQGPEFLTYFQNEAQLEKSRLLSDRFSAERPKGSFSTLEIQRTEQGDSAMYLCASSSDIPSAYEQYFGPGTRLTVT.

The gene calls are TRBV5-1 and TRBJ2-1; D is perhaps TRBD1 (5 bases). With 1 base removed from V and 8 bases from J, the gap between germline ends came to 10 bases. This CDR3 contains 13 residues. CDR1 is SGHRS, CDR2 YFSETQ, per germline. CDR3 sequence reads: CASSLPRVDEQFF. In nucleotides, the CDR3 is TGCGCCAGCAGCTTGCCCAGGGTGGATGAGCAGTTCTTC.

The CDR3 DNA follows: TGTGCCAGCAGCCAAGATCGGGGGGATGCAGATACGCAGTATTTT. Translated, it gives CASSQDRGDADTQYF. V and J are TRBV4-2 and TRBJ2-3; 7 bases match TRBD2. The CDR3 extends over 15 amino acids. CDR1 LGHNA and CDR2 YNFKEQ come from the germline V gene. Unmatched junction bases numbered 4, after V lost 0 bases and J lost 4 bases.

This sequence joins TRBV19 and TRBJ1-1; no clear D. The CDR3 is made up of 14 amino acids. Germline V gives CDR1 LNHDA, CDR2 SQIVND (reference sequence). V was pared by 7 bases and J by 7 bases, with 19 bases between. The CDR3 loop reads CASTAAAGGSEAFF. The CDR3, as DNA: TGTGCCAGTACCGCGGCCGCCGGAGGGAGTGAAGCTTTCTTT.

V usage is TRBV19 and J usage is TRBJ1-1, with 7 nucleotides matching TRBD1. In germline, CDR1 is LNHDA, CDR2 SQIVND (reference sequence). The CDR3 has 18 amino acids. Germline trimming cut 7 bases from V and 5 bases from J; bases unmatched to any gene: 22. The CDR3 here is CASTSSRWIGTEVTEAFF. CDR3 nucleotides: TGTGCCAGTACCAGCTCACGATGGATTGGGACAGAGGTAACTGAAGCTTTCTTT.

The rearrangement joins TRBV6-5 to TRBJ2-7; D is uncertain. Trimming left V 0 bases short and J 3 bases short, with 6 bases between. The length of the CDR3 is 13 residues. CDR1 is MNHEY and CDR2 is SVGAGI in the germline V gene. The CDR3 DNA follows: TGTGCCAGCAGTTACTCTTCCAGCTACGAGCAGTACTTC. This codes for CASSYSSSYEQYF.

This chain uses TRBV7-9 with TRBJ1-1; maybe TRBD1 (6 bases). The CDR3 runs to 15 residues. CDR1 and CDR2 (germline): SEHNR, FQNEAQ (reference sequence). V shed 2 bases and J shed 4 bases, with 14 bases lying between them. DNA for the CDR3: TGTGCCAGCAGCTTACCGACGGGGGGCGGCACTGAAGCTTTCTTT. It encodes CASSLPTGGGTEAFF.

The rearrangement joins TRBV28 to TRBJ2-3; 11 bases are a match to TRBD1. The germline CDR1 and CDR2 sequences are MDHEN and SYDVKM. The CDR3 totals 15 residues. V shed 6 bases, J shed 4 bases, and the junction held 6 bases outside the gene matches. For the CDR3, the DNA is TGTGCCAGCAGCCCCGGGACAGGGGGGGCAGATACGCAGTATTTT. Translating it yields CASSPGTGGADTQYF.

V is TRBV7-9 and J is TRBJ2-7, with D unresolved. This CDR3 contains 15 residues. From germline, CDR1 is SEHNR and CDR2 FQNEAQ (reference sequence). V was pared by 3 bases and J by 0 bases, with 12 bases between. The CDR3 DNA reads TGTGCCAGCAGCTTTCGCGGTGGTAGCTCCTACGAGCAGTACTTC. Amino acid sequence: CASSFRGGSSYEQYF.

The chain recombines TRBV7-9 with TRBJ2-7; D is ambiguous. V shed 4 bases and J shed 0 bases, with 4 bases lying between them. The CDR3 length is 12 residues. Per germline, CDR1 SEHNR and CDR2 FQNEAQ (reference sequence). CDR3 sequence: CASSWSSYEQYF. CDR3 nucleotide sequence: TGTGCCAGCAGCTGGAGCTCCTACGAGCAGTACTTC.

This clone was detected only a few times. The chain is built from TRBV11-2 and TRBJ1-6; TRBD1 matches 8 bases. V was clipped by 8 bases and J by 9 bases; unmatched bases: 9. Germline V gene data show CDR1 as SGHAT and CDR2 as FQNNGV. The CDR3 spans 14 residues. The CDR3 spells CASGSDREVSPLHF. The DNA for the CDR3 is TGTGCCAGCGGATCGGACAGGGAGGTTTCACCCCTCCACTTT.

The genes are TRBV27 and TRBJ2-6; 7 nucleotides align to TRBD1. This CDR3 comprises 17 residues. Germline V gives CDR1 MNHEY, CDR2 SMNVEV (reference sequence). V lost 7 bases and J lost 0; bases outside the gene matches: 9. This CDR3 is CASTNRDSLSGANVLTF. Here the CDR3 DNA reads TGTGCCAGCACCAACCGGGACAGCCTCTCTGGGGCCAACGTCCTGACTTTC.

The genes are TRBV5-5 and TRBJ1-5, with 9 bases fitting TRBD1. V shed 4 bases and J 3 bases; nucleotides not matched to a gene: 5. Germline V lookup: CDR1 SGHKS, CDR2 YYEKEE (reference sequence). This CDR3 spans 15 amino acids. This CDR3 reads CASSAGQGINQPQHF. CDR3 sequence (DNA): TGTGCCAGCAGCGCCGGACAGGGGATCAATCAGCCCCAGCATTTT. Combining the CDR3 with reference TRBV5-5 and TRBJ1-5 gives the whole variable domain DAGVTQSPTHLIKTRGQQVTLRCSPISGHKSVSWYQQVLGQGPQFIFQYYEKEERGRGNFPDRFSARQFPNYSSELNVNALLLGDSALYLCASSAGQGINQPQHFGDGTRLSIL.

This chain uses TRBV11-2 with TRBJ2-3, with 14 nucleotides matching TRBD2. Germline CDR1 and CDR2: SGHAT and FQNNGV. The CDR3 spans 15 residues. Trimming took 5 bases from V and 6 from J; bases not matched to a gene: 4. DNA for the CDR3: TGTGCCAGCAGCCGGACTAGCGGGAGGTTGGATACGCAGTATTTT. This gives the protein CASSRTSGRLDTQYF. Supplemented by reference TRBV11-2 and TRBJ2-3, the full variable domain reads EAGVAQSPRYKIIEKRQSVAFWCNPISGHATLYWYQQILGQGPKLLIQFQNNGVVDDSQLPKDRFSAERLKGVDSTLKIQPAKLEDSAVYLCASSRTSGRLDTQYFGPGTRLTVL.

The V and J genes are TRBV27 and TRBJ2-3; TRBD2 matches 8 bases. In germline, CDR1 is MNHEY, CDR2 SMNVEV (reference sequence). The CDR3 contains 15 residues. Germline trimming cut 3 bases from V and 2 bases from J; bases unmatched to any gene: 4. The CDR3 here is CASSFQRGNTDTQYF. CDR3 coding DNA: TGTGCCAGCAGTTTTCAGCGGGGGAACACAGATACGCAGTATTTT.

V is TRBV19 and J is TRBJ1-1; 8 nucleotides match TRBD1. The CDR3 loop spans 13 amino acids. Germline assignment: CDR1 LNHDA and CDR2 SQIVND (reference sequence). V lost 6 bases, J lost 5 bases, and 5 bases stayed unmatched. CDR3 sequence (DNA): TGTGCCAGTAGGCAGGGGGCTCATACTGAAGCTTTCTTT. This gives the protein CASRQGAHTEAFF.

V is TRBV9 and J is TRBJ2-7, with TRBD1 identical over 7 bases. The CDR3 totals 14 residues. The germline V gene has CDR1 SGDLS and CDR2 YYNGEE. V trimming: 4 bases; J trimming: 0 bases; junction bases outside the gene matches: 4. CDR3 in amino acids: CASSPRDSSYEQYF. CDR3 in DNA: TGTGCCAGCAGCCCCCGGGACAGCTCCTACGAGCAGTACTTC.

This chain links TRBV30 with TRBJ1-1; 7 bases agree with TRBD1. CDR3 length equals 15 residues. V gave up 4 bases and J gave up 2 bases; unmatched junction bases: 10. Germline CDR1 reads GTSNPN; CDR2 reads SVGIG (reference sequence). CDR3 nucleotide sequence: TGTGCCTGGAATCAAACCGGGACAGAAAACACTGAAGCTTTCTTT. Translated, it gives CAWNQTGTENTEAFF.

The chain combines TRBV2 with TRBJ2-1; 10 bases line up with TRBD2. V shed 6 bases and J 0 bases; nucleotides not matched to a gene: 5. The germline CDR1 and CDR2 sequences are SNHLY and FYNNEI. The CDR3 has 16 residues. CDR3 sequence reads: CASRGLADSSYNEQFF. CDR3 in DNA: TGTGCCAGCAGAGGACTAGCGGATAGCTCCTACAATGAGCAGTTCTTC.

The chain uses TRBV27 and TRBJ2-2, with TRBD2 identical over 7 bases. The germline CDR1 and CDR2 sequences are MNHEY and SMNVEV (reference sequence). V trimming: 9 bases; J trimming: 10 bases; junction bases outside the gene matches: 20. The CDR3 runs 16 residues. This chain's CDR3 is CASSAFGGRMYEELFF. The CDR3 bases are TGTGCCAGTTCGGCCTTCGGGGGGAGAATGTACGAGGAGCTGTTTTTT.

The chain couples TRBV6-1 to TRBJ2-5; 10 bases align to TRBD2. V lost 2 bases to trimming and J lost 2 bases; unmatched junction nucleotides: 2. The germline V gene encodes CDR1 MNHNS and CDR2 SASEGT. The CDR3 length is 15 residues. This CDR3 reads CASSEISGGQETQYF. Here the CDR3 DNA reads TGTGCCAGCAGTGAAATTAGCGGGGGGCAAGAGACCCAGTACTTC.

The chain carries TRBV27 and TRBJ1-6; D not certain. Germline CDR1 MNHEY, CDR2 SMNVEV (reference sequence). The CDR3 contains 14 residues. V lost 6 bases, J lost 4 bases, and 10 bases lay in between. DNA for the CDR3: TGTGCCAGCAGACCAGGACTATATAATTCACCCCTCCACTTT. It encodes CASRPGLYNSPLHF.

The chain carries TRBV7-9 and TRBJ2-1; no clear D gene. Trimming removed 1 base from V and 3 bases from J, with 13 bases in between. The CDR3 sequence is 16 residues long. Germline-derived CDR1 and CDR2 are SEHNR and FQNEAQ (reference sequence). The CDR3 here is CASSLGSAAGYNEQFF. Written as DNA, the CDR3 is TGTGCCAGCAGCTTAGGCTCCGCGGCCGGCTACAATGAGCAGTTCTTC.

V and J are TRBV27 and TRBJ2-1, with a possible D match to TRBD2 (6 bases). The V and J ends lost 1 base and 8 bases respectively, with 18 bases between them. Germline CDR1 MNHEY, CDR2 SMNVEV (reference sequence). The CDR3 is made up of 16 amino acids. The CDR3 DNA follows: TGTGCCAGCAGTTTATATTGGGACTCGCTCGGGGATGAGCAGTTCTTC. Its translation: CASSLYWDSLGDEQFF.

This chain uses TRBV27 with TRBJ1-2; D ambiguous. The CDR3 has 11 residues. V was shortened by 6 bases and J by 8 bases, with 10 bases between the two germline ends. Germline assignment: CDR1 MNHEY and CDR2 SMNVEV (reference sequence). The CDR3 DNA is TGTGCCAGCAGATCTAGTTTGGGCTACACCTTC. Amino acid sequence: CASRSSLGYTF.

The rearrangement joins TRBV6-1 to TRBJ2-1; TRBD2 aligns across 10 bases. The V gene's germline CDR1 is MNHNS and CDR2 SASEGT. This CDR3 spans 15 amino acids. The junction had 7 bases not matched to a gene; V was cut back by 3 bases and J by 8 bases. This chain's CDR3 is CASSDIAGGVHEQFF. The CDR3 DNA sequence: TGTGCCAGCAGTGATATAGCGGGGGGAGTCCATGAGCAGTTCTTC.